A single sample is the source of the 7 T cell receptor beta chains below, sequenced in a study of early T cells in non-severe SARS-CoV-2 infection. In TCRdb, the 5' RACE reads were re-called with MiXCR into one record per CDR3 protein. The table lists nearly 55,000 distinct CDR3 sequences, roughly 7.1% of them singletons. The sample here was whole blood, taken at baseline. These receptors were taken from an adult who was a healthcare worker with PCR-confirmed SARS-CoV-2 infection or an uninfected control (not recorded which).

This sequence joins TRBV27 and TRBJ1-5; D is unresolved. Germline CDR1 MNHEY, CDR2 SMNVEV (reference sequence). Between the trimmed V and J ends, which lost 0 bases and 4 bases, there was a span of 7 bases. There are 14 residues in the CDR3. CDR3 region: CASSLSIRNQPQHF. CDR3 nucleotide sequence: TGTGCCAGCAGTTTATCGATACGAAATCAGCCCCAGCATTTT.

This clonotype has more than one count but fewer than ten. Written as DNA, the CDR3 is TGTGCCAGCAGCTTAGGGGCGGGCAGCCAAGAGACCCAGTACTTC. This sequence encodes CASSLGAGSQETQYF. J is TRBJ2-5 and V is TRBV7-3; perhaps D is TRBD1 or TRBD2 (5 bases each). V was clipped by 2 bases and J by 1 base, with 11 bases between them. There are 15 residues in the CDR3. Per the germline V gene, CDR1 is SGHTA and CDR2 is FQGTGA.

There are many counts of this clonotype. The chain recombines TRBV20-1 with TRBJ1-6; 10 nucleotides line up with TRBD1. This CDR3 contains 14 residues. Per the germline V gene, CDR1 is DFQATT and CDR2 is SNEGSKA (reference sequence). The trim removed 1 base at V and 9 bases at J, leaving 3 bases unmatched. This CDR3 is CSARGTGGSSPLHF. The CDR3 bases are TGCAGTGCTAGAGGGACAGGGGGTAGTTCACCCCTCCACTTT.

The chain recombines TRBV5-6 with TRBJ2-7; D not certain. This CDR3 is 15 amino acids long. The V gene lost 3 bases and the J gene lost 3 bases, with 16 bases spanning the gap. Germline values: CDR1 SGHDT, CDR2 YYEEEE. CDR3 loop: CASSWAGRGDYEQYF. The CDR3 DNA reads as TGTGCCAGCAGCTGGGCCGGCCGCGGAGACTACGAGCAGTACTTC.

This clonotype occurred many times. This chain joins TRBV28 and TRBJ2-7; no definite D call. CDR1 and CDR2 from the germline V gene are MDHEN and SYDVKM. The ends were cut back, 5 bases at V and 2 bases at J, with 7 bases in the middle. This CDR3 comprises 12 residues. The CDR3 loop reads CASSLGTYEQYF. In DNA form, the CDR3 reads TGTGCCAGCAGTCTTGGGACCTACGAGCAGTACTTC.

The chain joins TRBV28 to TRBJ2-7; TRBD2 matches at 13 bases. V trimming: 6 bases; J trimming: 5 bases; junction bases outside the gene matches: 10. The length of the CDR3 is 16 residues. The germline V gene encodes CDR1 MDHEN and CDR2 SYDVKM. CDR3 region: CASRVRTSGRTNEQYF. The CDR3 DNA reads TGTGCCAGCAGGGTCCGGACTAGCGGGAGAACTAACGAGCAGTACTTC.

The chain couples TRBV28 to TRBJ1-2; the D gene is possibly TRBD1 (5 bases). The CDR3 sequence is 13 residues long. Germline CDR1 reads MDHEN; CDR2 reads SYDVKM. V was pared by 3 bases and J by 8 bases, with 13 bases between. The CDR3 bases are TGTGCCAGCAGTTTTCGGGGACTCAACGGCTACACCTTC. Amino acids: CASSFRGLNGYTF.